The source of this TCR beta chain is a study of T cell responses to AZD1222 COVID-19 vaccine. The study's findings and limits: At baseline, seropositivity was found in only 5 to 7 AZD1222 recipients.

Using immunoSEQ multiplex PCR, the repertoire was profiled, and TCRdb retains in-frame clones only, with some absent. The sample holds tens of thousands of clones; around 92% are singletons and the top ten take approximately 5.6%. Concerning this clone itself: Its antigen is unknown.

The length of the CDR3 is 15 residues. Germline V gives CDR1 KGHDR, CDR2 SFDVKD. Trimming took 4 bases from V and 15 from J; bases not matched to a gene: 13. The receptor's source is an adult in good health. The chain employs TRBV24-1 and TRBJ2-3; TRBD2 matches at 12 bases. Sequencing was performed on peripheral blood, taken on day 0 of AZD1222 vaccination. The CDR3 DNA is TGTGCCACCAGTGACTCAAGACTAGCGGGAGACCGGCCCTATTTT. The encoded protein is CATSDSRLAGDRPYF.